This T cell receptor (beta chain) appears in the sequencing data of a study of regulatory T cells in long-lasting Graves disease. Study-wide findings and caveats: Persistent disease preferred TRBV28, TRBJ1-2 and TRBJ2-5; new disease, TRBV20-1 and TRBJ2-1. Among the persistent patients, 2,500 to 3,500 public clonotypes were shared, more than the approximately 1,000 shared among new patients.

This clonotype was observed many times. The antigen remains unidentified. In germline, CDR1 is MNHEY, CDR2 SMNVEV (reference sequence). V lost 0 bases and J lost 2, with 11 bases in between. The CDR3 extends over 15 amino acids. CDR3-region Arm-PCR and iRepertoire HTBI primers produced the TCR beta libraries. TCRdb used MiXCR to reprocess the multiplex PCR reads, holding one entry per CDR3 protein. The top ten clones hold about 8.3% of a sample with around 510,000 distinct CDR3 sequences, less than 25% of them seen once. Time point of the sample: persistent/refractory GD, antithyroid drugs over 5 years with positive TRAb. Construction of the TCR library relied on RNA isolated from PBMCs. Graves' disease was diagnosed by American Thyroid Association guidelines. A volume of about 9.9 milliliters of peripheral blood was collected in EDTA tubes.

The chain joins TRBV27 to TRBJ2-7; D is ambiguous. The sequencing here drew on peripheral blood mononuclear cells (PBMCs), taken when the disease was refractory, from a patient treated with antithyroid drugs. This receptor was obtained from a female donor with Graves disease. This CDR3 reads CASSLSPSPAYEQYF. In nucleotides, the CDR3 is TGTGCCAGCAGTTTATCGCCGTCTCCTGCCTACGAGCAGTACTTC.